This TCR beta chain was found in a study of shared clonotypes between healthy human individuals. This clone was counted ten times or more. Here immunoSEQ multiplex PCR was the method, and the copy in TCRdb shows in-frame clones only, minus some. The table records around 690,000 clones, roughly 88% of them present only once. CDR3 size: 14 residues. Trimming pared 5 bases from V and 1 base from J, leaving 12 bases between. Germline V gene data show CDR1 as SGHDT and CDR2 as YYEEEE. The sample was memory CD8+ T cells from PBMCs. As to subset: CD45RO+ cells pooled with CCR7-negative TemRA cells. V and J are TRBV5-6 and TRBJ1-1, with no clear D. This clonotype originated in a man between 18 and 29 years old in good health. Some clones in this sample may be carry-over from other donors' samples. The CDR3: CASSPLSANTEAFF. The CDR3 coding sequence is TGTGCCAGCAGTCCCCTTTCGGCGAACACTGAAGCTTTCTTT. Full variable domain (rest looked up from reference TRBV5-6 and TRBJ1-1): DAGVTQSPTHLIKTRGQQVTLRCSPKSGHDTVSWYQQALGQGPQFIFQYYEEEERQRGNFPDRFSGHQFPNYSSELNVNALLLGDSALYLCASSPLSANTEAFFGQGTRLTVV.